This is a list of T cell receptor beta chains from one sample in a study of blood T cells in healthy people across ages. TCRdb processed the 5' RACE reads anew with MiXCR; each CDR3 protein has one entry. The sample has just over 1 million distinct CDR3 sequences, under 45% seen once. The sample comprised blood. All receptors derive from a woman aged 60-75 years in good health. Each CDR3 is given with its conserved first and last residue. D genes are given only for firm matches. Expanded clones are given a class, and other clones once, few, many or no size at all.

j_call: TRBJ2-2; v_call: TRBV20-1; d_call: TRBD2; clone_size: -; cdr3_nt: TGCAGTGCTAAAGCGGGAGGGACCGGGGAGCTGTTTTTT; cdr3_aa: CSAKAGGTGELFF
j_call: TRBJ2-7; v_call: TRBV5-5; d_call: -; clone_size: -; cdr3_nt: TGTGCCAGCAGCTTGCGTACGACGGACAATGAGCAGTACTTC; cdr3_aa: CASSLRTTDNEQYF
j_call: TRBJ2-5; v_call: TRBV29-1; d_call: -; clone_size: many; cdr3_nt: TGCAGCGTTGAAGTGGAGACCCAGTACTTC; cdr3_aa: CSVEVETQYF
j_call: TRBJ2-7; v_call: TRBV20-1; d_call: TRBD1; clone_size: -; cdr3_nt: TGCAGTGCTACACGACTTGGACAGGCGGTTTCCTACGAGCAGTACTTC; cdr3_aa: CSATRLGQAVSYEQYF
j_call: TRBJ2-7; v_call: TRBV13; d_call: TRBD1; clone_size: few; cdr3_nt: TGTGCCACCCAGGGGGCACCAACTTACGAGCAGTACTTC; cdr3_aa: CATQGAPTYEQYF
j_call: TRBJ2-5; v_call: TRBV25-1; d_call: TRBD1; clone_size: -; cdr3_nt: TGTGCCAGCGGCGTTAGGCAGGGGGCCGTTGAGACCCAGTACTTC; cdr3_aa: CASGVRQGAVETQYF
j_call: TRBJ2-7; v_call: TRBV7-2; d_call: -; clone_size: -; cdr3_nt: TGTGCCAGCAGCTTAGGACGGCTAGCGCGGTCTTACGAGCAGTACTTC; cdr3_aa: CASSLGRLARSYEQYF
j_call: TRBJ2-5; v_call: TRBV12-3/TRBV12-4; d_call: -; clone_size: many; cdr3_nt: TGTGCCAGCAGTTTACCTGGAGGGGCGCAGTACTTC; cdr3_aa: CASSLPGGAQYF
j_call: TRBJ2-2; v_call: TRBV2; d_call: TRBD2; clone_size: -; cdr3_nt: TGTGCCAGCAGTTCTATTGGGGTGGGACTAGCGGGAGCGAACACCGGGGAGCTGTTTTTT; cdr3_aa: CASSSIGVGLAGANTGELFF
j_call: TRBJ2-5; v_call: TRBV5-1; d_call: TRBD1; clone_size: -; cdr3_nt: TGCGCCAGCAGCTTGGTGTCAGGGGGCGCCGAGACCCAGTACTTC; cdr3_aa: CASSLVSGGAETQYF
j_call: TRBJ2-7; v_call: TRBV20-1; d_call: -; clone_size: few; cdr3_nt: TGCAGTGCTAGTAGCGACCCCTACGAGCAGTACTTC; cdr3_aa: CSASSDPYEQYF
j_call: TRBJ1-1; v_call: TRBV3-1; d_call: -; clone_size: -; cdr3_nt: TGTGTCAGCAGCCAAGCCCTCGGGGACACTGAAGCTTTCTTT; cdr3_aa: CVSSQALGDTEAFF
j_call: TRBJ2-3; v_call: TRBV18; d_call: -; clone_size: -; cdr3_nt: TGTGCCAGCTCACCATTCACCACAGATACGCAGTATTTT; cdr3_aa: CASSPFTTDTQYF
j_call: TRBJ2-5; v_call: TRBV28; d_call: -; clone_size: -; cdr3_nt: TGTGCCAGCAGCATTAGAACAGGGCGTTTGGAGCAGTACTTC; cdr3_aa: CASSIRTGRLEQYF
j_call: TRBJ1-2; v_call: TRBV20-1; d_call: TRBD1; clone_size: -; cdr3_nt: TGCAGTGCTAGAGATTTTCGACAGGGCGCTAACTATGGCTACACCTTC; cdr3_aa: CSARDFRQGANYGYTF
j_call: TRBJ1-2; v_call: TRBV6-6; d_call: -; clone_size: -; cdr3_nt: TGTGCCAGCACGGAGGGTTACTATGGCTACACCTTC; cdr3_aa: CASTEGYYGYTF
j_call: TRBJ1-3; v_call: TRBV14; d_call: -; clone_size: -; cdr3_nt: TGTGCCAGCAGCCCCCGACCGGGTGGAGGAAACACCATATATTTT; cdr3_aa: CASSPRPGGGNTIYF
j_call: TRBJ2-5; v_call: TRBV20-1; d_call: -; clone_size: -; cdr3_nt: TGCAGTGCTAGACAACAGGTCGCCCAAGAGACCCAGTACTTC; cdr3_aa: CSARQQVAQETQYF
j_call: TRBJ2-7; v_call: TRBV12-3/TRBV12-4; d_call: -; clone_size: -; cdr3_nt: TGTGCCAGCAGTCCGATGGGGGAAGGAGATCTAATGCAGTACTTC; cdr3_aa: CASSPMGEGDLMQYF
j_call: TRBJ1-5; v_call: TRBV6-2/TRBV6-3; d_call: -; clone_size: -; cdr3_nt: TGTGCCAGCCGGACAGCTAGCAATCAGCCCCAGCATTTT; cdr3_aa: CASRTASNQPQHF
j_call: TRBJ2-1; v_call: TRBV5-1; d_call: -; clone_size: -; cdr3_nt: TGCGCCAGCAGCTTCGGGGAATCCTACAATGAGCAGTTCTTC; cdr3_aa: CASSFGESYNEQFF
j_call: TRBJ2-7; v_call: TRBV4-1; d_call: -; clone_size: -; cdr3_nt: TGCGCCAGCAGCCAAGAAAGGGGAGGCGGCTACGAGCAGTACTTC; cdr3_aa: CASSQERGGGYEQYF
j_call: TRBJ1-2; v_call: TRBV12-3/TRBV12-4; d_call: -; clone_size: few; cdr3_nt: TGTGCCAGCAGTGACAGCGTAGCTAACTATGGCTACACCTTC; cdr3_aa: CASSDSVANYGYTF
j_call: TRBJ2-1; v_call: TRBV2; d_call: -; clone_size: -; cdr3_nt: TGTGCCAGCAGTGAAGAAGGGACACCCTCCTACAATGAGCAGTTCTTC; cdr3_aa: CASSEEGTPSYNEQFF
j_call: TRBJ2-7; v_call: TRBV12-3/TRBV12-4; d_call: -; clone_size: -; cdr3_nt: TGTGCCAGCAGTTTAGCGCTAGGGGGCGCGGGGGACGAGCAGTACTTC; cdr3_aa: CASSLALGGAGDEQYF
j_call: TRBJ2-7; v_call: TRBV5-1; d_call: -; clone_size: -; cdr3_nt: TGCGCCAGCAGCCCGACCGGGACGGTAGCCTACGAGCAGTACTTC; cdr3_aa: CASSPTGTVAYEQYF
j_call: TRBJ2-1; v_call: TRBV10-3; d_call: TRBD1; clone_size: -; cdr3_nt: TGTGCCATCATGGGACAGGGGAACAATGAGCAGTTCTTC; cdr3_aa: CAIMGQGNNEQFF
j_call: TRBJ2-7; v_call: TRBV27; d_call: -; clone_size: -; cdr3_nt: TGTGCCAGCAGTTTAGGTCATTCGCAGGCCAGCTCCTACGAGCAGTACTTC; cdr3_aa: CASSLGHSQASSYEQYF
j_call: TRBJ1-2; v_call: TRBV10-2; d_call: -; clone_size: few; cdr3_nt: TGCGCCAGCTCGAGCGCCAGGGTCGACTATGGCTACACCTTC; cdr3_aa: CASSSARVDYGYTF
j_call: TRBJ1-1; v_call: TRBV29-1; d_call: -; clone_size: -; cdr3_nt: TGCAGCGTCGATGGGGGGAAAAACACTGAAGCTTTCTTT; cdr3_aa: CSVDGGKNTEAFF
j_call: TRBJ2-2; v_call: TRBV7-9; d_call: -; clone_size: -; cdr3_nt: TGTGCCAGCAGCTTAAGGGTTAACACCGGGGAGCTGTTTTTT; cdr3_aa: CASSLRVNTGELFF
j_call: TRBJ2-7; v_call: TRBV3-1; d_call: TRBD2; clone_size: -; cdr3_nt: TGTGCCAGCAGCCCTTCGGCGACTAGCGGGTACACCTACGAGCAGTACTTC; cdr3_aa: CASSPSATSGYTYEQYF
j_call: TRBJ2-7; v_call: TRBV7-6; d_call: -; clone_size: -; cdr3_nt: TGTGCCAGCAGCCAGAACCGGGACTCTACCCACGAGCAGTACTTC; cdr3_aa: CASSQNRDSTHEQYF